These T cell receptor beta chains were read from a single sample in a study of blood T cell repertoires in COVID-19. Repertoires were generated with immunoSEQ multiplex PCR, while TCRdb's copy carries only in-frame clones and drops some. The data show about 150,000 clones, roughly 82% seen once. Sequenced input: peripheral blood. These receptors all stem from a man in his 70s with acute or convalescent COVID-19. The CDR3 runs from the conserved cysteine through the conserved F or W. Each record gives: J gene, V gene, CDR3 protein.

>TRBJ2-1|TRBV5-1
CASSFGLAGQSSYNEQFF
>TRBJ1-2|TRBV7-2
CASSLNSPNYGYTF
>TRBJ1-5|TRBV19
CASTRGQGAFQPQHF
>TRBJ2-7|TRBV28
CASRGGSSSSYEQYF
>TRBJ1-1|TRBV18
CASSPTRGGKNTEAFF
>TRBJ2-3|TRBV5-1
CAYYKGAGVPDTQYF
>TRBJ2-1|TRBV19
CASSPRPFSGGAREQFF
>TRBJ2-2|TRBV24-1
CATSDGDGTGINTGELFF
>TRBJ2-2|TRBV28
CASSFPHLTGNTGELFF
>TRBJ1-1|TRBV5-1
CASNEGENTEAFF
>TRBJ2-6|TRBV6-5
CASGYRGTGANVLTF
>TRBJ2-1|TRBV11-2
CASSLGQGSYNEQFF
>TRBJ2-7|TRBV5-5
CASSLGMGGVVRERSYEQYF
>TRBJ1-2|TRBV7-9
CASSLGGTGQLYGYTF
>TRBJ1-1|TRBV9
CASSVGLGRVGGTEAFF
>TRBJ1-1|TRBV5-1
CASSLSGQTGTEAFF
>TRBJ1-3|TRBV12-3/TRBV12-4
CASSFSGDTIYF
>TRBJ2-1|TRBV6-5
CASAGFGEQFF
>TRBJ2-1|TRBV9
CASSEQGRVAVDEQFF
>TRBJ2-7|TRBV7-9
CASSLAGQGYEQYF
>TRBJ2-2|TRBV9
CASSARQTYTGELFF
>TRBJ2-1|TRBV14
CASSQARTRFLYEQFF
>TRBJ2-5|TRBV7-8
CASSLRTRGETQYF
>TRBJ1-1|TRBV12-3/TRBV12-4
CASSLTGTTEAFF
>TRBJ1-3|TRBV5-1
CASSPQGIEGNTIYF
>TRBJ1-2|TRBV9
CASSPNRGGGYTF
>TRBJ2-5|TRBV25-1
CASRAGTSLWTQYF
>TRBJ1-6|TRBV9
CASSVEGQGNSPLHF
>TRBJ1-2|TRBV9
CASKAPSNYGYTF
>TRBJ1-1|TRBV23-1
CASSQSRGTEAFF
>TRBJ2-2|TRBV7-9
CASSQTHGAGELFF
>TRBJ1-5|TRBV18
CASSGGGDQPQHF
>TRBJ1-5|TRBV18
CASSAGDAQPQHF
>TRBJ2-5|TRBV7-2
CASSFRAGPETQYF
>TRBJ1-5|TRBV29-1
CSVELEGAGDQPQHF
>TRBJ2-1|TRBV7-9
CASSPTYSNEQFF
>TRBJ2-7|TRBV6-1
CASSEARNEQYF
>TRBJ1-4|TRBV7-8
CASSSTGVAEKLFF
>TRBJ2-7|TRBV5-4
CASSLGVAGQNEQYF
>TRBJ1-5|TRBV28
CASSLGTGVVQPQHF
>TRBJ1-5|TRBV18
CASSPDRNNQPQHF
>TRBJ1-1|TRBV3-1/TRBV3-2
CASSQSNLNTEAFF
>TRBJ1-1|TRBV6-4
CASSVSTGSPEAFF
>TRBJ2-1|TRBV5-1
CASSLEQGEQFF
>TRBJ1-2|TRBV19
CASSFRVYGYTF
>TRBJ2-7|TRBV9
CASSVGHGQSYEQYF
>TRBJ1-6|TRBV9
CASSERDRFVSPLHF
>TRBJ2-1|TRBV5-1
CASSLPRPGHNEQFF
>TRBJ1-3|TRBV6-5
CASTGTGSGNTIYF
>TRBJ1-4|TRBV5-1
CASSSTGATNEKLFF
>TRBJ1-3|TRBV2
CASSLDSSGNTIYF
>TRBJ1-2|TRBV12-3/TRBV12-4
CASSLARGPGYTF
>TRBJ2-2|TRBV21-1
CAILTGPGELFF